This T cell receptor beta chain derives from a study of T cells in Graves' hyperthyroidism and ophthalmopathy. Findings and caveats of the study: Ophthalmopathy could be told apart from stable hyperthyroidism with a 13 V-J model. Most clonotypes expanded in the thyroid (above 0.001) were also present in blood.

This clonotype was seen a handful of times. Its antigen is not identified. TCR beta CDR3 sequences were amplified from RNA transcripts. Initially, a first-round RT-PCR of the TCR CDR3 employed the HTBI primer set. Each CDR3 protein gets one entry after TCRdb re-called the multiplex PCR reads with MiXCR. This table holds about 570,000 distinct CDR3 sequences, around 45% found once. The CDR3 has 17 residues. Trimming took off 4 bases at V and 5 bases at J, with 21 bases between the two ends. In germline, CDR1 is SGDLS, CDR2 YYNGEE. The rearrangement uses TRBV9 and TRBJ2-2; either TRBD1 or TRBD2 may supply D (5 bases each). The sequence was collected from an adult woman with Graves' disease, either hyperthyroidism or ophthalmopathy (not recorded which). The sequenced material came from peripheral blood or thyroid tissue (not recorded which). CDR3 DNA: TGTGCCAGCAGCCAAGATTATTTCGGGGCAGGGACCGGGGAGCTGTTTTTT. Amino acid sequence: CASSQDYFGAGTGELFF. Based on the CDR3 plus reference TRBV9 and TRBJ2-2, the full variable domain is DSGVTQTPKHLITATGQRVTLRCSPRSGDLSVYWYQQSLDQGLQFLIQYYNGEERAKGNILERFSAQQFPDLHSELNLSSLELGDSALYFCASSQDYFGAGTGELFFGEGSRLTVL.